Detailed here is one TCR beta chain. This clonotype has a handful of counts. Its antigen is currently not known. No base-level quality is on record; no much larger clone is a single base apart. The data were taken from a study of blood T cells in healthy people across ages (dated by TCRdb to 2013 to 2016). Regarding the study in general: In model experiments, template switching captured about one uniquely barcoded TCR beta cDNA molecule for every two T cells. To track age-related changes in TCR beta repertoire diversity, the study relied on deep sequencing normalized with unique cDNA molecular identifiers. Donors were grouped into four age groups: young (average roughly 15 years), middle-aged (around 39), aged (approximately 58) and long-lived (roughly 80). The study analyzed two additional independent replicas of 1 million unique cDNA reads from the same blood draw for two donors, one aged 18 to 30 and one aged 80 or older. What the authors observed across the whole study: Compared with the aged group, the long-lived group had more naive CD4+ T cells, fewer expanded clones and increased TCR diversity, suggesting age selection. As age increased, observed TCR beta diversity per million T cells dropped in a roughly linear way, and a significant reduction was already evident by age 40. Estimates of total diversity from one million sequenced T cells were regarded as lower bounds and underestimates. Because donor CMV infection status was unknown, age-related changes in expanded clonotypes were potentially confounded. There was a strong correlation between observed TCR beta diversity and the percentage of naive T cells measured by flow cytometry. Since profiling was done on bulk unsorted PBMCs, naive and antigen-experienced compartments could not be conclusively compared.

Donors were 40 or so systemically healthy Caucasian individuals from Russia aged roughly 6 to 100 years. Ten milliliters of peripheral blood were drawn from each donor into EDTA-treated Vacutainer tubes. PBMCs were isolated by Ficoll-Paque density-gradient centrifugation, with at least 6 million obtained per sample. Total RNA was extracted from PBMCs with Trizol reagent, with at least 5 micrograms obtained per sample. The percentages of naive CD45RAhigh/CD27high T cells were determined by flow cytometry on a PBMC aliquot from every donor. The CDR3 sequence holds 14 residues, the cysteine and phenylalanine included. Only the CDR3 portion is preserved as DNA: 42 bases, with reading frame beginning at the first base. The V end loses 2 bases and the J end loses 2 bases, and a stretch of 12 bases separates them. From the germline V gene (reference sequence), CDR1 is DFQATT and CDR2 is SNEGSKA. Receptor amplification or capture employed 5' RACE. Sequencing used an Illumina HiSeq 2500. A second PCR of roughly 7 to 11 cycles was performed with a sample-barcoded 5' primer and a J-beta primer mix. Each TCR beta cDNA molecule received a unique molecular identifier from a template-switch 5' adaptor carrying 12 random nucleotides. At least 2.5 million CDR3-containing paired-end reads were obtained from each sample. All of the RNA was converted into first-strand cDNA using the Mint cDNA synthesis kit, with a TRBC-specific oligonucleotide serving as the primer. All cDNA was treated with uracil-DNA glycosylase and then went through a first 18-cycle PCR with the universal primers M1SS and BC2_uni_R. The paper's data handling went like this. For normalization, 1 million high-quality reads, each with a distinct molecular identifier, were randomly selected from each sample. Reads sharing molecular identifiers were discarded rather than binned into consensus sequences. MiTCR, run with a Q25 quality threshold and the strictest error-elimination algorithm, handled CDR3 identification, clonotype clustering and error correction. A nonparametric unseen species model with Euler transformation was used to estimate lower-bound total TCR beta diversity. The public reads were run again by TCRdb, first through fastp at Q25 and then through MiXCR, and only productive beta chains were kept. Each entry merges the rows of one CDR3 protein and shows their most common DNA and genes. These V and J calls derive from TCRdb rather than the authors' analysis. This sample holds around 500,000 distinct CDR3 sequences; roughly a quarter were observed only once. Jointly, the top ten make up approximately 4% of the sample.

The same sample was also studied in work on T cells of mothers and their children. The second paper further reports: Nine systemically healthy Caucasian individuals served as donors, namely three mothers together with their six children. cDNA synthesis used all of the extracted RNA, with around 1.6 ug of RNA in each 15 ul reaction. In the second PCR, the M1S primer added sample barcodes and 2-4 random nucleotides. Over 9 million TCR beta CDR3 reads were obtained for each mother, and 2.7 million or so reads were obtained for each child. Thymic selection shapes the output of TCR recombination in a similar way in related and unrelated pairs, and inherited differences have a minor effect. Normalized repertoire overlap was always slightly but never significantly higher in related than unrelated mother-child pairs. With a sensitivity of about 100 clones per million clonotypes, no persistent microchimeric T cell clones were detected. In the study, deep NGS was used to compare the TCR beta repertoires of mothers and children, and features distinguishing related mother-child pairs from unrelated individuals were sought. On average, the children were roughly 10 +/- 4 years old, while the mothers were about 40 +/- 4 years old. After adapters were ligated using NEBNext reagents, the libraries underwent 100+100 nt paired-end sequencing on an Illumina HiSeq 2000. To prevent cross-contamination, the mother and child libraries were prepared a month apart and were sequenced in separate runs. Between roughly 500,000 and 2,300,000 distinct TCR beta clonotypes were identified per donor. Naive TCR beta clonotypes were estimated from low-frequency clonotypes matched to each donor's FACS-determined naive share, without sorting.

This receptor was identified in a boy under 10 years old in good health. Here the chain combines TRBV20-1 and TRBJ2-5; a tentative D call is TRBD2 (6 bases match). The sequencing input was blood. The CDR3 protein sequence reads: CSARLPSAQETQYF. DNA sequence: TGCAGTGCTAGATTACCTAGCGCTCAAGAGACCCAGTACTTC.